These 18 T cell receptor beta chains share one sample of origin, sequenced in a study of cytomegalovirus exposure and HLA in healthy donors. A multiplex PCR was run with 60 Vbeta primers and 13 Jbeta primers. Generated by immunoSEQ multiplex PCR, the TCRdb table keeps only in-frame clones and is missing some. The table shows over 120,000 clones, with roughly 70% occurring only once. The source material was PBMCs. These receptors were obtained from a man under 40 in good health and CMV-seronegative.

This clone turned up a few times. V and J are TRBV5-1 and TRBJ2-5; a weak D match, TRBD1 (5 bases). Germline-derived CDR1 and CDR2 are SGHRS and YFSETQ. This CDR3 spans 15 amino acids. Between the trimmed V and J ends, which lost 3 bases and 2 bases, there was a span of 14 bases. CDR3 amino acids: CASSSPGAGQETQYF. CDR3 sequence (DNA): TGCGCCAGCAGCTCCCCTGGGGCAGGACAAGAGACCCAGTACTTC. The entire variable domain, with the rest obtained from reference TRBV5-1 and TRBJ2-5, is as follows: KAGVTQTPRYLIKTRGQQVTLSCSPISGHRSVSWYQQTPGQGLQFLFEYFSETQRNKGNFPGRFSGRQFSNSRSEMNVSTLELGDSALYLCASSSPGAGQETQYFGPGTRLLVL.

This clone was observed a few times. V and J are TRBV2 and TRBJ1-1; D gene ambiguous. The CDR3 is 14 residues long. Looked up from germline, CDR1 is SNHLY and CDR2 is FYNNEI. Trimming stripped 6 bases from V and 7 bases from J, with 18 bases between. DNA for the CDR3: TGTGCCAGCAGCGACCGGATTTCTGGCGGTGAAGCTTTCTTT. Protein: CASSDRISGGEAFF.

This clone was picked up one time. In nucleotides, the CDR3 is TGTGCCAGCAGTTTAAGAGGACTGGCAGGTAATTCACCCCTCCACTTT. It encodes CASSLRGLAGNSPLHF. The chain joins TRBV28 to TRBJ1-6; D is undetermined. The CDR3 is made up of 16 amino acids. Deletions cut 2 bases from V and 6 bases from J, with 14 bases between. From germline, CDR1 is MDHEN and CDR2 SYDVKM.

The table lists this clone with a few counts. J is TRBJ1-1 and V is TRBV30, with a possible D match to TRBD1 (5 bases). The CDR3 totals 13 residues. CDR1 GTSNPN and CDR2 SVGIG come from the germline V gene (reference sequence). Trimming cost V 0 bases and J 6 bases, with 11 bases left between them. The CDR3 region has the DNA TGTGCCTGGAGTGTACTCCCGGGGGCTGAAGCTTTCTTT. It translates to CAWSVLPGAEAFF.

The rearrangement joins TRBV6-1 to TRBJ1-1; D is ambiguous. The V end was cut by 5 bases, the J end by 11 bases, with 18 bases between. The germline gives CDR1 MNHNS, CDR2 SASEGT. The CDR3 sequence is 13 residues long. This CDR3 is CASSRASGVSAFF. DNA of the CDR3: TGTGCCAGCAGTAGGGCCAGCGGAGTGAGTGCTTTCTTT.

This sequence joins TRBV5-4 and TRBJ2-3, with a possible D match to TRBD2 (7 bases). The CDR3 is 16 residues long. Trimming cost V 9 bases and J 4 bases, with 24 bases left between them. Germline assignment: CDR1 SGHNT and CDR2 YYREEE (reference sequence). The CDR3 nucleotides read TGTGCCACTGGGGTAACTAAAGGGGGGGCCCCAGATACGCAGTATTTT. Its protein is CATGVTKGGAPDTQYF.

The sample holds one count of this clone. The rearrangement uses TRBV4-2 and TRBJ1-4; 9 bases map to TRBD1. CDR1 is LGHNA and CDR2 is YNFKEQ in the germline V gene. Trimming at V came to 2 bases and at J to 5 bases, leaving 9 bases not matched to a gene. The CDR3 loop spans 17 amino acids. The CDR3 region has the DNA TGTGCCAGCAGCCAACCTCAGGGGGGACAGGGAAATGAAAAACTGTTTTTT. Translated, it gives CASSQPQGGQGNEKLFF.

The table lists this clone with a few counts. The chain combines TRBV9 with TRBJ2-3, with D maybe TRBD2 (7 bases). Germline CDR1 SGDLS, CDR2 YYNGEE. CDR3 length: 16 residues. The V and J ends lost 4 bases and 1 base respectively, with 16 bases between them. The CDR3 loop reads CASSWEGGGGTDTQYF. The DNA of the CDR3 is TGTGCCAGCAGCTGGGAAGGGGGGGGAGGCACAGATACGCAGTATTTT.

This clone was picked up a small number of times. The chain uses TRBV2 and TRBJ2-2, with 7 bases fitting TRBD1. Germline V lookup: CDR1 SNHLY, CDR2 FYNNEI. V lost 4 bases and J lost 3; bases outside the gene matches: 8. The CDR3 is 16 amino acids. The CDR3 sequence is CASSGRQGRDTGELFF. DNA for the CDR3: TGTGCCAGCAGTGGTAGACAGGGTCGCGACACCGGGGAGCTGTTTTTT.

The chain uses TRBV28 and TRBJ2-7; 8 bases fit TRBD1. Trimming removed 8 bases from V and 2 bases from J; junction bases left unmatched: 20. Germline loops: CDR1 MDHEN, CDR2 SYDVKM. The CDR3 sequence is 18 residues long. In nucleotides, the CDR3 is TGTGCCAGCGGCAGTTACCTGATTCCGGGACAGGCGACCTACGAGCAGTACTTC. This codes for CASGSYLIPGQATYEQYF.

The V gene is TRBV9, the J gene TRBJ1-6; 7 bases fit TRBD1. V lost 0 bases and J lost 10; bases outside the gene matches: 7. Per germline, CDR1 SGDLS and CDR2 YYNGEE. The CDR3 length is 15 residues. CDR3 coding DNA: TGTGCCAGCAGCGTAGGACAGGGAATGGGCTCACCCCTCCACTTT. Translation: CASSVGQGMGSPLHF.

V gene TRBV28 combines with J gene TRBJ1-2; 9 bases fit TRBD1. Looked up from germline, CDR1 is MDHEN and CDR2 is SYDVKM. V trimming: 7 bases; J trimming: 4 bases; junction bases outside the gene matches: 7. This CDR3 has 14 amino acids. CDR3 loop: CASKNRDRVYGYTF. The CDR3 nucleotides are TGTGCCAGCAAAAACCGGGACAGGGTCTATGGCTACACCTTC.

The chain joins TRBV27 to TRBJ1-4, with 9 bases lining up with TRBD1. Germline V gives CDR1 MNHEY, CDR2 SMNVEV (reference sequence). There are 15 residues in the CDR3. Trimming at V came to 4 bases and at J to 8 bases, leaving 8 bases not matched to a gene. The CDR3 DNA reads as TGTGCCAGCAGTTCAGACAGGGGGGGGAGCGAAAAACTGTTTTTT. Encoded protein: CASSSDRGGSEKLFF.

This clone came up once. The chain is built from TRBV6-5 and TRBJ1-2, with D unclear. This CDR3 is 13 amino acids long. Germline CDR1 reads MNHEY; CDR2 reads SVGAGI. Trimming left V 5 bases short and J 1 base short, with 8 bases between. The CDR3: CASSAGHNYGYTF. DNA of the CDR3: TGTGCCAGCAGTGCGGGCCATAACTATGGCTACACCTTC.

In this sample, this clone turned up a few times. The V and J genes are TRBV4-2 and TRBJ2-7; 10 bases match TRBD2. Looked up from germline, CDR1 is LGHNA and CDR2 is YNFKEQ. CDR3 length equals 18 residues. V gave up 1 base and J gave up 0 bases; unmatched junction bases: 9. CDR3 sequence (DNA): TGTGCCAGCAGCCAAGGGGGTAGCGGGAGGCCCCGCTCCTACGAGCAGTACTTC. Encoded protein: CASSQGGSGRPRSYEQYF.

The sample holds one count of this clone. One end of the junction is discordant with germline, which a read error may explain. The chain employs TRBV7-7 and TRBJ2-1, with 10 positions matching TRBD2. The CDR3 is 15 amino acids. Germline V gene lookup returns CDR1 SSHAT and CDR2 FNYEAQ (reference sequence). The DNA of the CDR3 is TGTGCTAGCAGCCGAGCGGGGGGGAGCCACAATGAGCAGTTCTTC. Its protein is CASSRAGGSHNEQFF.

To note about this clone: The same CDR3 is also encoded by other DNA sequences in this sample. This chain connects TRBV28 to TRBJ2-7; 12 nucleotides match TRBD1. The CDR3 consists of 13 residues. In germline, CDR1 is MDHEN, CDR2 SYDVKM. Losses at the gene ends were 6 bases for V and 4 bases for J; bases not matched to a gene: 1. In nucleotides, the CDR3 is TGTGCCAGCAGGGGACAGGGGGCGTACGAGCAGTACTTC. It encodes CASRGQGAYEQYF.

The V and J genes are TRBV28 and TRBJ1-2, with 9 nucleotides matching TRBD1. This CDR3 is built from 17 residues. With 0 bases clipped from V and 2 bases from J, the junction kept 7 bases outside the gene matches. The germline V gene encodes CDR1 MDHEN and CDR2 SYDVKM. CDR3 region: CASSLWTGGATNYGYTF. CDR3 in DNA: TGTGCCAGCAGTTTATGGACAGGGGGTGCAACCAACTATGGCTACACCTTC.